This TCR beta chain derives from a study of control samples from healthy donors and cancer patients (dated by TCRdb to the early 2020s). Library construction relied on the immunoSEQ multiplex PCR assay. The source is immuneACCESS, and TCRdb retained only in-frame sequences with V and J called. Part of the clones is not carried over; for the studies checked, unresolved V genes explain less than half of this, and the remainder is unexplained. The sample records some 140,000 clones, about 93% of which are singletons. About 14% of the sample goes to the ten largest clones. Trimming removed 5 bases from V and 3 bases from J; the gene matches leave 5 bases unexplained. CDR1 and CDR2, per the germline V gene, are SGHTA and FQGNSA. The CDR3, from cysteine to phenylalanine, totals 16 residues. Just CDR3 DNA is preserved here, 48 bases in frame from base 1. With regard to this clone: Its antigen has not been determined. No base quality values were provided; no much bigger clone lies one nucleotide off.

This chain joins TRBV7-2 to TRBJ2-2, and TRBD2 matches 11 of the central bases. The sample was PBMCs. The origin of this receptor is a man aged 55 to 70 with colorectal cancer. The CDR3 here reads CASSELAGAYTGELFF. The DNA reads TGTGCCAGCAGCGAACTAGCGGGGGCCTACACCGGGGAGCTGTTTTTT.